This TCR beta chain was documented in a study of response to subunit inactivated influenza vaccine. V dropped 0 bases and J dropped 0 bases, with 12 bases sitting between them. CDR1 and CDR2 (germline): SEHNR, FQNEAQ (reference sequence). The CDR3 has 17 residues. One entry per CDR3 protein, called by TCRdb with MiXCR from the RT-PCR reads. This repertoire shows about 540,000 distinct CDR3 sequences, roughly 23% found once; its top ten account for about 3%. These records were also assigned to another study, of T cells expressing NK-cell markers. This second study says: A 5'RACE template switching approach incorporating UMIs was used to make TCR beta cDNA.

The sequence was collected from a man aged 50-60 years who received an inactivated influenza vaccine. This chain uses TRBV7-9 with TRBJ1-3, with D hard to call. The sample consisted of CD4+ T cells sorted from PBMCs, taken 11 to 12 days after vaccination. The CDR3 loop reads CASSLAGPTGSGNTIYF. CDR3 DNA sequence: TGTGCCAGCAGCTTAGCTGGTCCGACGGGCTCTGGAAACACCATATATTTT.